This passage covers 30 T cell receptor beta chains from one sample sequenced in a study of blood T cell repertoires in COVID-19. Measured with immunoSEQ multiplex PCR; TCRdb has only the in-frame clones, and not every one. Of about 310,000 clones listed, roughly 91% are singletons. The sequencing input was PBMCs or T cells enriched from blood (not recorded which). These receptors were obtained from a woman in her twenties or thirties who had recovered from COVID-19.

On this clone: The CDR3 carries no conserved terminal phenylalanine or tryptophan, so it likely arises from a read error. No DNA is shown, since the ends of the CDR3 on it are uncertain; the CDR3 is the one TCRdb lists. This chain joins TRBV24-1 and TRBJ1-3; the table's D call of TRBD1 was not tested on the DNA. The CDR3 is 17 residues long, ends included. The germline V gene has CDR1 KGHDR and CDR2 SFDVKD. CDR3: CATSYRGHKDPPKHWVY.

The chain employs TRBV15 and TRBJ1-5; 12 bases map to TRBD1. The junction had 6 bases not matched to a gene; V was cut back by 9 bases and J by 6 bases. The CDR3 has 14 residues. CDR1 and CDR2 (germline): LNHNV, YYDKDF (reference sequence). In nucleotides, the CDR3 is TGTGCCACGGAGGGGACAGGGGGCCGTCAGCCCCAGCATTTT. Translation gives CATEGTGGRQPQHF. Full variable domain (rest looked up from reference TRBV15 and TRBJ1-5): DAMVIQNPRYQVTQFGKPVTLSCSQTLNHNVMYWYQQKSSQAPKLLFHYYDKDFNNEADTPDNFQSRRPNTSFCFLDIRSPGLGDTAMYLCATEGTGGRQPQHFGDGTRLSIL.

This clone was detected once. The rearrangement links TRBV7-9 to TRBJ2-7, with 8 bases identical to TRBD1. V lost 7 bases to trimming and J lost 6 bases; unmatched junction nucleotides: 8. Germline assignment: CDR1 SEHNR and CDR2 FQNEAQ (reference sequence). The CDR3 is 13 amino acids. The CDR3 DNA is TGTGCCAGCACCCGAGGACAGGGAGGCGAGCAGTACTTC. It translates to CASTRGQGGEQYF.

The chain carries TRBV7-2 and TRBJ1-5, with D unresolved. Trimming stripped 5 bases from V and 0 bases from J, with 14 bases between. The germline V gene has CDR1 SGHTA and CDR2 FQGNSA. The CDR3 has 16 amino acids. The CDR3 DNA follows: TGTGCCAGCAGCCTATTCCCGGGAACTAGCAATCAGCCCCAGCATTTT. This sequence encodes CASSLFPGTSNQPQHF. The entire variable domain, with the rest obtained from reference TRBV7-2 and TRBJ1-5, is as follows: GAGVSQSPSNKVTEKGKDVELRCDPISGHTALYWYRQSLGQGLEFLIYFQGNSAPDKSGLPSDRFSAERTGGSVSTLTIQRTQQEDSAVYLCASSLFPGTSNQPQHFGDGTRLSIL.

This sequence joins TRBV12-3 or TRBV12-4 and TRBJ2-1; D may be TRBD2 (5 bases). The germline V and J ends were trimmed by 11 bases and 3 bases, with 11 bases remaining between them. There are 12 residues in the CDR3. The CDR3 here is CAEGICYNEQFF. Here the CDR3 DNA reads TGTGCCGAGGGAATATGCTACAATGAGCAGTTCTTC.

This clone occurred once. The J gene is TRBJ2-3, the V gene TRBV5-1; tentative D call: TRBD1 (5 bases). V was pared by 2 bases and J by 5 bases, with 15 bases between. CDR3 length: 15 residues. CDR1 and CDR2 from the germline V gene are SGHRS and YFSETQ. The CDR3 DNA reads as TGCGCCAGCAGCTTTGTGGGGCTGGCACTAGATACGCAGTATTTT. Its protein product is CASSFVGLALDTQYF.

V gene TRBV5-1 combines with J gene TRBJ2-1; 13 bases are shared with TRBD2. J was trimmed by 3 bases and V by 5 bases; bases with no gene match: 11. Germline CDR1 SGHRS, CDR2 YFSETQ. This CDR3 spans 18 amino acids. The CDR3 sequence: CASSPGLAGVSLYNEQFF. CDR3 nucleotide sequence: TGCGCCAGCAGTCCCGGACTAGCGGGAGTCTCCCTCTACAATGAGCAGTTCTTC.

The chain links TRBV18 to TRBJ1-3, with D possibly matching TRBD1 (6 bases). Trimming removed 4 bases from V and 2 bases from J, with 9 bases in between. In germline, CDR1 is KGHSH, CDR2 LQKENI. This CDR3 is built from 14 residues. The CDR3 coding sequence is TGTGCCAGCTCACAAAACAGGGCTGGAAACACCATATATTTT. It encodes CASSQNRAGNTIYF.

The V gene is TRBV27, the J gene TRBJ1-6, with 7 bases fitting TRBD1. Germline V gene lookup returns CDR1 MNHEY and CDR2 SMNVEV (reference sequence). This CDR3 region has 18 residues. The V gene end was trimmed by 1 base and the J gene end by 0 bases; junction bases not matched to a gene: 6. The CDR3 region has the DNA TGTGCCAGCAGTTTATTAGGGGGCCGGAGCTCCTATAATTCACCCCTCCACTTT. This codes for CASSLLGGRSSYNSPLHF.

The genes are TRBV29-1 and TRBJ2-7; TRBD2 matches at 10 bases. Germline trimming cut 0 bases from V and 3 bases from J; bases unmatched to any gene: 5. Germline CDR1 and CDR2: SQVTM and ANQGSEA. The CDR3 has 15 amino acids. CDR3 nucleotides: TGCAGCGTTGAAGACACTAGCGGGACCAACTACGAGCAGTACTTC. It yields the protein CSVEDTSGTNYEQYF.

The chain carries TRBV7-2 and TRBJ1-5; D gene ambiguous. V shed 1 base and J shed 7 bases, with 14 bases lying between them. Germline V gives CDR1 SGHTA, CDR2 FQGNSA. The CDR3 is 15 amino acids. DNA of the CDR3: TGTGCCAGCAGCTTAGGGCCCTTTCTAGTCCAGCCCCAGCATTTT. As protein: CASSLGPFLVQPQHF.

In nucleotides, the CDR3 is TGTGCCAGCAGGCAGGGGTCATATAATTCACCCCTCCACTTT. Amino acid sequence: CASRQGSYNSPLHF. This rearrangement joins TRBV2 to TRBJ1-6, with D perhaps matching TRBD1 (6 bases). V lost 6 bases and J 4 bases, leaving 10 bases between the germline ends. Germline CDR1 reads SNHLY; CDR2 reads FYNNEI. The CDR3 covers 14 residues.

J is TRBJ2-7 and V is TRBV18; 7 bases line up with TRBD1. V shed 6 bases and J 5 bases; nucleotides not matched to a gene: 10. The CDR3 covers 14 residues. Looked up from germline, CDR1 is KGHSH and CDR2 is LQKENI. Here the CDR3 DNA reads TGTGCCAGCTCGCAAAGCCACGACAGGGACGAGCAGTACTTC. This translates into CASSQSHDRDEQYF.

The J gene is TRBJ2-3, the V gene TRBV5-8; D remains ambiguous. In germline, CDR1 is SGHTS, CDR2 YDEGEE. This CDR3 has 14 residues. Trimming removed 5 bases at V and 6 bases at J, with 16 bases between. CDR3 DNA: TGTGCCAGCAGAAATGTAGCTCCCTTGGATACGCAGTATTTT. Protein: CASRNVAPLDTQYF.

This clone was counted a single time. The chain recombines TRBV9 with TRBJ2-3, with 7 bases matching TRBD2. The CDR3 loop spans 15 amino acids. The junction had 7 bases not matched to a gene; V was cut back by 4 bases and J by 2 bases. Per the germline V gene, CDR1 is SGDLS and CDR2 is YYNGEE. DNA for the CDR3: TGTGCCAGCAGCATTACTAGCGCAGTCACAGATACGCAGTATTTT. Its translation: CASSITSAVTDTQYF.

This chain connects TRBV5-5 to TRBJ1-1; 11 bases agree with TRBD1. Trimming at V came to 3 bases and at J to 7 bases, leaving 11 bases not matched to a gene. This CDR3 has 16 amino acids. CDR1 is SGHKS, CDR2 YYEKEE, per germline (reference sequence). CDR3: CASSWEPGQGVFEAFF. The CDR3 DNA reads as TGTGCCAGCAGCTGGGAACCGGGACAGGGGGTGTTTGAAGCTTTCTTT.

The J gene is TRBJ2-1, the V gene TRBV19, with 8 bases lining up with TRBD2. Per the germline V gene, CDR1 is LNHDA and CDR2 is SQIVND (reference sequence). The CDR3 contains 16 residues. The V and J ends lost 3 bases and 0 bases, in that order; junction bases with no gene match: 4. In DNA form, the CDR3 reads TGTGCCAGTAGTATCGGACTAGCTCTCTCCTACAATGAGCAGTTCTTC. This translates into CASSIGLALSYNEQFF.

The rearrangement uses TRBV11-2 and TRBJ2-7, with TRBD1 matching over 7 bases. Germline CDR1 SGHAT, CDR2 FQNNGV. The ends lost 5 bases at V and 0 bases at J; junction bases unmatched: 4. The CDR3 extends over 14 amino acids. CDR3 protein: CASSRQGDSYEQYF. CDR3 bases: TGTGCCAGCAGCCGGCAGGGGGACTCCTACGAGCAGTACTTC.

This rearrangement joins TRBV6-5 to TRBJ2-7; TRBD2 matches 7 bases. CDR3 size: 15 residues. The V gene end was trimmed by 2 bases and the J gene end by 7 bases; junction bases not matched to a gene: 11. The V gene's germline CDR1 is MNHEY and CDR2 SVGAGI. CDR3 bases: TGTGCCAGCAGTTACCTTGCGTCGAGAGCGGGAGAGCAGTACTTC. It is translated as CASSYLASRAGEQYF.

The rearrangement links TRBV27 to TRBJ1-4; D possibly corresponds to TRBD1 (5 bases). The V gene lost 0 bases and the J gene lost 8 bases, with 13 bases spanning the gap. Looked up from germline, CDR1 is MNHEY and CDR2 is SMNVEV (reference sequence). The CDR3 runs 15 residues. CDR3 DNA sequence: TGTGCCAGCAGTTTATCTTGGGGGGTTCGGGAAAAACTGTTTTTT. Its translation: CASSLSWGVREKLFF.

The CDR3 region has the DNA TGTGCCACGAGCATGGGGCCTTATTCACCCCTCCACTTT. Translated, it gives CATSMGPYSPLHF. The J gene is TRBJ1-6, the V gene TRBV27; possibly TRBD1 for D (5 bases). Germline CDR1 reads MNHEY; CDR2 reads SMNVEV (reference sequence). Trimming took off 10 bases at V and 8 bases at J, with 15 bases between the two ends. The length of the CDR3 is 13 residues.

The V call is TRBV6-2 or TRBV6-3, the J call TRBJ1-2; 7 bases map to TRBD1. Germline lookup yields CDR1 MNHEY and CDR2 SVGEGT. The CDR3 is made up of 19 amino acids. Unmatched junction bases numbered 21, after V lost 4 bases and J lost 4 bases. For the CDR3, the DNA is TGTGCCAGCAGTTCACTTATCCGGGACAGCAACTCGGGGCGCTATGGCTACACCTTC. Protein sequence: CASSSLIRDSNSGRYGYTF.

This clone was picked up one time. V and J are TRBV5-1 and TRBJ1-4, with a possible D match to TRBD1 (5 bases). The CDR3 covers 13 residues. Germline CDR1 SGHRS, CDR2 YFSETQ. V lost 0 bases and J lost 17, with 17 bases in between. The CDR3 bases are TGCGCCAGCAGCTTGGATCCAGGGAAGCTTTGTTTTTTT. It specifies CASSLDPGKLCFF.

This clone has just one count. The genes are TRBV7-9 and TRBJ2-3; 8 bases align to TRBD2. The CDR3 has 16 residues. With V trimmed by 4 bases and J by 4 bases, 10 bases remained unmatched. In germline, CDR1 is SEHNR, CDR2 FQNEAQ (reference sequence). CDR3 sequence reads: CASSSLAGLLSDTQYF. The CDR3, as DNA: TGTGCCAGCAGCTCTCTAGCGGGCTTATTATCAGATACGCAGTATTTT.

The chain links TRBV5-1 to TRBJ2-7; 9 positions agree with TRBD1. Germline assignment: CDR1 SGHRS and CDR2 YFSETQ. The CDR3 runs to 15 residues. The ends lost 0 bases at V and 3 bases at J; junction bases unmatched: 4. CDR3 amino acids: CASSLAGTGNYEQYF. Here the CDR3 DNA reads TGCGCCAGCAGCTTGGCCGGGACAGGGAACTACGAGCAGTACTTC.

The CDR3 DNA sequence: TGTGCCAGCTCACTCCTCCCGGACAGCTCTGGAAACACCATATATTTT. Its protein is CASSLLPDSSGNTIYF. This chain connects TRBV18 to TRBJ1-3; weak D call: TRBD1 (6 bases). V was clipped by 4 bases and J by 0 bases, with 13 bases between them. Germline V gives CDR1 KGHSH, CDR2 LQKENI. The CDR3 extends over 16 amino acids.

The chain recombines TRBV5-4 with TRBJ2-1; 13 nucleotides agree with TRBD2. After removal of 4 bases from V and 0 bases from J, the junction contained 7 bases not matched to a gene. Germline CDR1 and CDR2: SGHNT and YYREEE (reference sequence). This CDR3 is 18 amino acids long. The CDR3 loop reads CASSLGTSGMSSYNEQFF. The CDR3 DNA reads as TGTGCCAGCAGCCTTGGGACTAGCGGGATGAGCTCCTACAATGAGCAGTTCTTC.

The chain recombines TRBV2 with TRBJ2-2, with 10 positions matching TRBD2. The germline CDR1 and CDR2 sequences are SNHLY and FYNNEI. This CDR3 has 15 residues. J was trimmed by 3 bases and V by 2 bases; bases with no gene match: 0. CDR3 DNA: TGTGCCAGCAGTGAAACTAGCGGGGACACCGGGGAGCTGTTTTTT. As protein: CASSETSGDTGELFF.

This chain uses TRBV6-4 with TRBJ2-1; D is uncertain. In germline, CDR1 is MRHNA, CDR2 SNTAGT. V was pared by 6 bases and J by 1 base, with 7 bases between. The length of the CDR3 is 13 residues. The CDR3 coding sequence is TGTGCCAGCAGCGAGAGATCCTACAATGAGCAGTTCTTC. Residues: CASSERSYNEQFF.

This CDR3 is CASSRQGGTGELFF. CDR3 in DNA: TGTGCCAGTAGTAGGCAGGGGGGCACCGGGGAGCTGTTTTTT. The rearrangement joins TRBV19 to TRBJ2-2; D is perhaps TRBD1 (7 bases). V gave up 4 bases and J gave up 4 bases, with 10 bases separating them. CDR3 length equals 14 residues. Germline CDR1 reads LNHDA; CDR2 reads SQIVND (reference sequence). Combining the CDR3 with reference TRBV19 and TRBJ2-2 gives the whole variable domain DGGITQSPKYLFRKEGQNVTLSCEQNLNHDAMYWYRQDPGQGLRLIYYSQIVNDFQKGDIAEGYSVSREKKESFPLTVTSAQKNPTAFYLCASSRQGGTGELFFGEGSRLTVL.